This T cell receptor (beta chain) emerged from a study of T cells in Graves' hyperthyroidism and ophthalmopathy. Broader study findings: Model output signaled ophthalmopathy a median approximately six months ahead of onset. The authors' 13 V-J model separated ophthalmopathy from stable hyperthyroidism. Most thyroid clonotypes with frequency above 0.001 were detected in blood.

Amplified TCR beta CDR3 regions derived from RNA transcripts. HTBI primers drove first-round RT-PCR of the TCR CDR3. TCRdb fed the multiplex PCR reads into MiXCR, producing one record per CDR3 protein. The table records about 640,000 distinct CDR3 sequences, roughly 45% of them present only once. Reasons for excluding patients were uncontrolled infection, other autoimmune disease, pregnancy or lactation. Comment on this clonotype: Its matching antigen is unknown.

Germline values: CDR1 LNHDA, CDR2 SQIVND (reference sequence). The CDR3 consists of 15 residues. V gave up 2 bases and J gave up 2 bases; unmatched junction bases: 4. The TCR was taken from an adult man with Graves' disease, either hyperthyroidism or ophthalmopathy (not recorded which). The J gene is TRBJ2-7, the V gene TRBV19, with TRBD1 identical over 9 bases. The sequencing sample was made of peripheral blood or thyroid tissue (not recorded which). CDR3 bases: TGTGCCAGTAGTATAACGACAGGGGGGCCCTACGAGCAGTACTTC. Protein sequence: CASSITTGGPYEQYF. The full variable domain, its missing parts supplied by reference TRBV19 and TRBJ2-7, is DGGITQSPKYLFRKEGQNVTLSCEQNLNHDAMYWYRQDPGQGLRLIYYSQIVNDFQKGDIAEGYSVSREKKESFPLTVTSAQKNPTAFYLCASSITTGGPYEQYFGPGTRLTVT.